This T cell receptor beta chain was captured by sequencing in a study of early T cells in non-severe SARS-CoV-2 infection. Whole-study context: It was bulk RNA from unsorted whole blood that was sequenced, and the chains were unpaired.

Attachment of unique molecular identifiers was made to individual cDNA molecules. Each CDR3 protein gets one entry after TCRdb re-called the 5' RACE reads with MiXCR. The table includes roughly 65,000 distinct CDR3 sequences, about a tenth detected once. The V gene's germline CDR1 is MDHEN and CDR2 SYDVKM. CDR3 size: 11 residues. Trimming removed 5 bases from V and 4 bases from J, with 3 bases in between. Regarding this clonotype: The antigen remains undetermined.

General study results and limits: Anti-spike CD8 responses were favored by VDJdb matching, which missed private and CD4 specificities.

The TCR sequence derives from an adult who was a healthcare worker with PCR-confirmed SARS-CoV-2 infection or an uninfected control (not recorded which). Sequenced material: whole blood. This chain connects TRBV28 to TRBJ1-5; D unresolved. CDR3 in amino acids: CASSLNQPQHF. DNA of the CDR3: TGTGCCAGCAGTCTTAATCAGCCCCAGCATTTT. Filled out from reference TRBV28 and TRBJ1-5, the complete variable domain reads DVKVTQSSRYLVKRTGEKVFLECVQDMDHENMFWYRQDPGLGLRLIYFSYDVKMKEKGDIPEGYSVSREKKERFSLILESASTNQTSMYLCASSLNQPQHFGDGTRLSIL.